These 29 T cell receptor beta chains were all obtained from the same sample, sequenced in a study of vaccination and CD4 T cells after COVID-19. Treatment described: roughly 11-day PBMC culture with coronavirus spike peptide pools or control peptides (ViraFEST assay). For these TCRs, the target antigens are not known. Sequenced with the Oncomine TCR Beta short-read assay was DNA taken from cultured CD4+ T cells. TCRdb re-called the PCR reads through MiXCR, storing one row per CDR3 protein. Of some 14,000 distinct CDR3 sequences in the sample, 40% to 45% were seen once. The sample taken for sequencing was CD4+ T cells from blood, cultured in vitro. The receptors were gathered from a human donor who had recovered from COVID-19.

The chain joins TRBV24-1 to TRBJ2-1, with 7 bases that match TRBD1. J lost 5 bases, V lost 5 bases, and 8 bases had no gene match. The CDR3 is 15 residues long. Germline values: CDR1 KGHDR, CDR2 SFDVKD. The CDR3 coding sequence is TGTGCCACCAGTGGGATACTAGACAGGGACAATGAGCAGTTCTTC. This translates into CATSGILDRDNEQFF.

This chain links TRBV9 with TRBJ1-2, with D possibly being TRBD1 (6 bases). The CDR3 is 13 amino acids. The germline gives CDR1 SGDLS, CDR2 YYNGEE. V was cut by 0 bases and J by 8 bases, with 11 bases left in between. CDR3 in DNA: TGTGCCAGCAGCGTAGACAGGGAATGGGGCTACACCTTC. Translated: CASSVDREWGYTF.

Judged by abundance, this clonotype is medium-sized. The V call is TRBV15, the J call TRBJ1-5, with TRBD1 as a possible D gene (5 bases). The CDR3 extends over 13 amino acids. With 11 bases removed from V and 9 bases from J, the gap between germline ends came to 20 bases. The germline V gene encodes CDR1 LNHNV and CDR2 YYDKDF (reference sequence). CDR3 loop: CASHNGPGPPQHF. Written as DNA, the CDR3 is TGTGCCTCTCATAACGGCCCAGGGCCGCCCCAGCATTTT.

This chain joins TRBV20-1 and TRBJ1-1, with D tentatively TRBD1 (6 bases). In germline, CDR1 is DFQATT, CDR2 SNEGSKA (reference sequence). The CDR3 loop spans 13 amino acids. Trimming removed 5 bases at V and 4 bases at J, with 14 bases between. The CDR3 DNA follows: TGCAGTGCTCAAAACCTCAGGGGCACTGAAGCTTTCTTT. Translating gives CSAQNLRGTEAFF.

V gene TRBV5-1 combines with J gene TRBJ1-1, with a tentative D call TRBD1 (6 bases). The V gene lost 2 bases and the J gene lost 11 bases, with 16 bases spanning the gap. Germline V gene data show CDR1 as SGHRS and CDR2 as YFSETQ. This CDR3 region has 13 residues. The chain's CDR3 is CASSLDQGTKAFF. The CDR3 DNA follows: TGCGCCAGCAGCTTAGACCAGGGGACGAAGGCTTTCTTT.

This clonotype was detected a few times. The gene calls are TRBV27 and TRBJ2-7; D is uncertain. CDR3 size: 15 residues. V was cut by 5 bases and J by 6 bases, with 20 bases left in between. The germline gives CDR1 MNHEY, CDR2 SMNVEV (reference sequence). The CDR3: CASSQIGKTSIEQYF. The CDR3 DNA reads as TGTGCCAGCAGTCAAATAGGGAAAACCTCCATCGAGCAGTACTTC.

This clonotype has more than one count but fewer than ten. The chain couples TRBV4-1 to TRBJ1-6; D unclear. Trimming stripped 1 base from V and 6 bases from J, with 7 bases between. Germline V CDR1 and CDR2: MGHRA, YSYEKL. The CDR3 extends over 14 amino acids. Written as DNA, the CDR3 is TGCGCCAGCAGCCAAGTCAACTTTAATTCACCCCTCCACTTT. This gives the protein CASSQVNFNSPLHF.

The J gene is TRBJ2-7, the V gene TRBV6-5; D gene uncertain. Deletions cut 2 bases from V and 7 bases from J, with 18 bases between. The CDR3 has 15 amino acids. CDR1 is MNHEY and CDR2 is SVGAGI in the germline V gene. This chain's CDR3 is CASSYETSPSREQYF. The DNA of the CDR3 is TGTGCCAGCAGTTACGAGACTTCGCCGTCGAGGGAGCAGTACTTC.

The gene calls are TRBV24-1 and TRBJ1-5; 11 bases map to TRBD1. V gave up 6 bases and J gave up 7 bases; unmatched junction bases: 7. This CDR3 comprises 15 residues. Germline loops: CDR1 KGHDR, CDR2 SFDVKD. The CDR3 DNA is TGTGCCACCAGTCCGGGACAGGGGGTATGGCAGCCCCAGCATTTT. This translates into CATSPGQGVWQPQHF.

The chain couples TRBV20-1 to TRBJ2-3, with 11 bases aligning to TRBD2. Unmatched junction bases numbered 12, after V lost 4 bases and J lost 6 bases. CDR3 length equals 16 residues. Germline values: CDR1 DFQATT, CDR2 SNEGSKA (reference sequence). DNA of the CDR3: TGCAGTGCTAATCCGCTACTAGCGGGAGATGCCGATACGCAGTATTTT. Protein product: CSANPLLAGDADTQYF.

This chain connects TRBV5-6 to TRBJ1-1; D is perhaps TRBD1 (5 bases). The CDR3 consists of 14 residues. V lost 4 bases and J lost 1, with 11 bases in between. Germline CDR1 reads SGHDT; CDR2 reads YYEEEE. CDR3 sequence reads: CASSAGRTNTEAFF. Written as DNA, the CDR3 is TGTGCCAGCAGCGCGGGACGTACGAACACTGAAGCTTTCTTT.

This rearrangement joins TRBV30 to TRBJ2-1, with 9 nucleotides matching TRBD1. This CDR3 comprises 14 residues. Germline V CDR1 and CDR2: GTSNPN, SVGIG (reference sequence). Trimming at V came to 4 bases and at J to 6 bases, leaving 7 bases not matched to a gene. In DNA, the CDR3 is TGTGCCTGGAAAGAACAGGGGGCGGCCAATGAGCAGTTCTTC. Protein sequence: CAWKEQGAANEQFF.

V and J are TRBV27 and TRBJ1-6, with D possibly being TRBD1 (6 bases). The V gene lost 5 bases and the J gene lost 9 bases, with 17 bases spanning the gap. The CDR3 extends over 15 amino acids. CDR1 is MNHEY and CDR2 is SMNVEV in the germline V gene (reference sequence). The CDR3 sequence is CASSRLTGSSSPLHF. CDR3 sequence (DNA): TGTGCCAGCAGTCGTCTTACAGGGTCGAGTTCACCCCTCCACTTT.

The V and J genes are TRBV19 and TRBJ1-5, with a possible D match to TRBD1 (6 bases). The V gene's germline CDR1 is LNHDA and CDR2 SQIVND (reference sequence). This CDR3 has 17 residues. The V gene lost 3 bases and the J gene lost 4 bases, with 19 bases spanning the gap. The CDR3 loop is CASSILISDRKNQPQHF. The CDR3 nucleotides read TGTGCCAGTAGTATTTTGATCTCGGACAGAAAGAATCAGCCCCAGCATTTT.

This chain uses TRBV27 with TRBJ1-6; D is possibly TRBD1 (5 bases). The germline V gene encodes CDR1 MNHEY and CDR2 SMNVEV (reference sequence). The V gene lost 3 bases and the J gene lost 10 bases, with 16 bases spanning the gap. The CDR3 spans 15 residues. The CDR3: CASSFSGRGGSPLHF. In DNA form, the CDR3 reads TGTGCCAGCAGTTTTTCCGGGCGTGGGGGGTCACCCCTCCACTTT.

This clonotype appeared a few times. The CDR3 spells CATTGSGQPQHF. In nucleotides, the CDR3 is TGTGCCACCACAGGTTCCGGTCAGCCCCAGCATTTT. The V and J genes are TRBV6-1 and TRBJ1-5; D might be TRBD1 (5 bases). The ends were cut back, 10 bases at V and 6 bases at J, with 13 bases in the middle. This CDR3 spans 12 amino acids. Germline V gene sequence: CDR1 MNHNS, CDR2 SASEGT.

This clonotype was counted only a few times. The V gene is TRBV30, the J gene TRBJ1-2, with D possibly TRBD1 on 6 matching bases. The CDR3 runs to 13 residues. The ends were cut back, 3 bases at V and 5 bases at J, with 13 bases in the middle. Per germline, CDR1 GTSNPN and CDR2 SVGIG (reference sequence). CDR3 loop: CAWSGQYLYGYTF. The CDR3 nucleotides read TGTGCCTGGAGCGGACAGTACTTATATGGCTACACCTTC.

J is TRBJ2-7 and V is TRBV18, with TRBD2 matching 8 bases. Germline V gene sequence: CDR1 KGHSH, CDR2 LQKENI. Trimming took 3 bases from V and 2 from J; bases not matched to a gene: 3. This CDR3 contains 14 residues. CDR3 protein: CASSPGLVPYEQYF. DNA of the CDR3: TGTGCCAGCTCACCGGGACTAGTCCCCTACGAGCAGTACTTC.

This clonotype was seen more than once but under ten times. CDR3 amino acids: CASRGADTQYF. CDR3 nucleotide sequence: TGTGCCAGCCGCGGGGCAGATACGCAGTATTTT. This sequence joins TRBV10-3 and TRBJ2-3; D possibly corresponds to TRBD2 (6 bases). The CDR3 sequence is 11 residues long. The germline V and J ends were trimmed by 10 bases and 4 bases, with 9 bases remaining between them. CDR1 is ENHRY, CDR2 SYGVKD, per germline.

DNA of the CDR3: TGTGCCAGCAGCTTTGCGGACACTGAAGCTTTCTTT. This codes for CASSFADTEAFF. This chain links TRBV7-2 with TRBJ1-1; the D is unclear. The CDR3 is 12 residues long. Trimming removed 3 bases at V and 3 bases at J, with 5 bases between. Germline V gene data show CDR1 as SGHTA and CDR2 as FQGNSA.

This clonotype turned up a few times. The rearrangement uses TRBV29-1 and TRBJ1-2; 8 bases line up with TRBD1. V shed 7 bases and J 9 bases; nucleotides not matched to a gene: 10. The germline gives CDR1 SQVTM, CDR2 ANQGSEA. This CDR3 comprises 12 residues. The CDR3 region is CSAREQGGRYTF. In nucleotides, the CDR3 is TGCAGCGCCCGGGAACAGGGGGGTCGCTACACCTTC.

This clonotype was picked up a small number of times. The gene calls are TRBV24-1 and TRBJ2-1, with TRBD2 matching 13 bases. The CDR3 length is 17 residues. Germline V gene data show CDR1 as KGHDR and CDR2 as SFDVKD. V trimming: 2 bases; J trimming: 2 bases; junction bases outside the gene matches: 2. This CDR3 is CATSDSGLAGAYNEQFF. The CDR3 DNA is TGTGCCACCAGTGATTCTGGACTAGCGGGAGCCTACAATGAGCAGTTCTTC.

This rearrangement joins TRBV5-8 to TRBJ1-5, with 7 bases matching TRBD1. CDR1 and CDR2 (germline): SGHTS, YDEGEE. The junction had 4 bases not matched to a gene; V was cut back by 4 bases and J by 6 bases. The CDR3 has 13 amino acids. Written as DNA, the CDR3 is TGTGCCAGCAGCGGACACAGGGGTCAGCCCCAGCATTTT. Protein sequence: CASSGHRGQPQHF.

The chain uses TRBV20-1 and TRBJ1-3, with a tentative D call TRBD1 (5 bases). CDR3 length: 17 amino acids. Trimming took 0 bases from V and 1 from J, leaving 16 bases between them. The germline V gene has CDR1 DFQATT and CDR2 SNEGSKA (reference sequence). CDR3 sequence reads: CSAREWDLLKSGNTIYF. Here the CDR3 DNA reads TGCAGTGCTAGAGAGTGGGACCTCCTCAAATCTGGAAACACCATATATTTT.

By proportion, this clonotype is large. This chain uses TRBV7-2 with TRBJ2-4; D tentatively reads TRBD1 or TRBD2 (5 bases each). The germline gives CDR1 SGHTA, CDR2 FQGNSA. Trimming cost V 5 bases and J 9 bases, with 11 bases left between them. This CDR3 region has 12 residues. CDR3: CASSPGPPIQYF. The CDR3, as DNA: TGTGCCAGCAGCCCGGGGCCTCCCATTCAGTACTTC.

This clonotype was counted between two and nine times. The chain links TRBV5-1 to TRBJ1-2; possible D gene TRBD1, 5 bases. With 4 bases removed from V and 4 bases from J, the gap between germline ends came to 17 bases. CDR3 length: 15 residues. Germline loops: CDR1 SGHRS, CDR2 YFSETQ. In DNA form, the CDR3 reads TGCGCCAGCAGCCCCCGGGGGGGTCGGGCCTATGGCTACACCTTC. Encoded protein: CASSPRGGRAYGYTF.

This chain links TRBV15 with TRBJ1-2; 9 bases are a match to TRBD1. Germline trimming cut 0 bases from V and 8 bases from J; bases unmatched to any gene: 10. In germline, CDR1 is LNHNV, CDR2 YYDKDF (reference sequence). This CDR3 has 16 residues. CDR3 loop: CATSRDGTGTSGGYTF. The DNA for the CDR3 is TGTGCCACCAGCAGAGATGGGACAGGGACCTCGGGCGGCTACACCTTC.

V is TRBV12-3 or TRBV12-4 and J is TRBJ2-5; D perhaps matches TRBD2 (7 bases). V was trimmed by 7 bases and J by 6 bases, leaving 18 bases between them. This CDR3 spans 14 amino acids. CDR3 sequence reads: CASNSGGTRQTQYF. The DNA of the CDR3 is TGTGCCAGCAACTCGGGGGGCACCCGCCAGACCCAGTACTTC.

CDR3 sequence: CASRDVSGGAFF. As DNA, the CDR3 is TGCGCCAGCAGGGACGTGAGTGGGGGAGCTTTCTTT. The chain combines TRBV5-1 with TRBJ1-1, with D possibly being TRBD1 (5 bases). Trimming took off 5 bases at V and 10 bases at J, with 15 bases between the two ends. This CDR3 contains 12 residues. In germline, CDR1 is SGHRS, CDR2 YFSETQ.